Shown below are 17 T cell receptor beta chains from a single sample sequenced in a study of blood T cell repertoires in COVID-19. Profiling relied on immunoSEQ multiplex PCR, and the TCRdb table lists in-frame clones only, not all of them. The table lists 130,000 to 150,000 clones, about four fifths of them singletons. Sequencing input: peripheral blood. The receptors were sampled from a human donor with acute or convalescent COVID-19. The donor label of this sample is uncertain.

This clone occurred once. Distinct nucleotide sequences in the sample also encode this CDR3. J is TRBJ1-2 and V is TRBV30, with D unresolved. V was pared by 0 bases and J by 0 bases, with 8 bases between. The CDR3 runs 14 residues. From germline, CDR1 is GTSNPN and CDR2 SVGIG (reference sequence). The CDR3 reads CAWSVGGSNYGYTF. The CDR3 coding sequence is TGTGCCTGGAGTGTAGGCGGATCTAACTATGGCTACACCTTC. Filled out from reference TRBV30 and TRBJ1-2, the complete variable domain reads SQTIHQWPATLVQPVGSPLSLECTVEGTSNPNLYWYRQAAGRGLQLLFYSVGIGQISSEVPQNLSASRPQDRQFILSSKKLLLSDSGFYLCAWSVGGSNYGYTFGSGTRLTVV.

This chain uses TRBV7-8 with TRBJ1-3; 9 bases are a match to TRBD1. Germline V lookup: CDR1 SGHVS, CDR2 FQNEAQ. This CDR3 comprises 15 residues. With 5 bases clipped from V and 4 bases from J, the junction kept 6 bases outside the gene matches. CDR3 amino acids: CASSPRTGDGNTIYF. CDR3 coding DNA: TGTGCCAGCAGCCCCCGGACAGGGGACGGAAACACCATATATTTT. Based on the CDR3 plus reference TRBV7-8 and TRBJ1-3, the full variable domain is GAGVSQSPRYKVAKRGQDVALRCDPISGHVSLFWYQQALGQGPEFLTYFQNEAQLDKSGLPSDRFFAERPEGSVSTLKIQRTQQEDSAVYLCASSPRTGDGNTIYFGEGSWLTVV.

The chain employs TRBV5-1 and TRBJ2-1; 8 bases are a match to TRBD2. Germline CDR1 and CDR2: SGHRS and YFSETQ. The trim removed 3 bases at V and 0 bases at J, leaving 2 bases unmatched. CDR3 size: 15 residues. The CDR3 reads CASSYGTSSYNEQFF. The CDR3 nucleotides are TGCGCCAGCAGCTATGGGACTAGCTCCTACAATGAGCAGTTCTTC.

The rearrangement joins TRBV5-4 to TRBJ2-1; 10 bases agree with TRBD2. This CDR3 region has 16 residues. V dropped 4 bases and J dropped 4; count of bases not matched to a gene: 8. Germline values: CDR1 SGHNT, CDR2 YYREEE (reference sequence). The CDR3 region is CASSRWTSGNYNEQFF. DNA of the CDR3: TGTGCCAGCAGCCGCTGGACTAGCGGCAATTACAATGAGCAGTTCTTC.

The chain links TRBV13 to TRBJ1-1; 7 bases are a match to TRBD1. Germline assignment: CDR1 PRHDT and CDR2 FYEKMQ (reference sequence). J lost 0 bases, V lost 1 base, and 5 bases had no gene match. The CDR3 spans 16 residues. The CDR3 sequence: CASSLEGQFMNTEAFF. The CDR3, as DNA: TGTGCCAGCAGCTTAGAGGGACAGTTCATGAACACTGAAGCTTTCTTT.

The chain has TRBV11-3 and TRBJ2-2; 14 bases map to TRBD2. The CDR3 sequence is 17 residues long. The junction had 9 bases not matched to a gene; V was cut back by 6 bases and J by 6 bases. Per the germline V gene, CDR1 is SGHNT and CDR2 is YENEEA. CDR3 residues: CASSSILTSGGAGELFF. CDR3 DNA: TGTGCCAGCAGTTCTATCCTGACTAGCGGGGGGGCCGGGGAGCTGTTTTTT.

The DNA for the CDR3 is TGTGCCACCAGTGACCCACAGGGGAAGAAGGACATTCAGTACTTC. Its protein product is CATSDPQGKKDIQYF. The rearrangement uses TRBV24-1 and TRBJ2-4; TRBD1 agrees at 7 bases. Unmatched junction bases numbered 10, after V lost 4 bases and J lost 8 bases. The CDR3 length is 15 residues. Germline V gene data show CDR1 as KGHDR and CDR2 as SFDVKD.

The V and J genes are TRBV2 and TRBJ1-2; the D gene is possibly TRBD1 (6 bases). This CDR3 is built from 15 residues. Germline V gives CDR1 SNHLY, CDR2 FYNNEI. V shed 5 bases and J shed 0 bases, with 13 bases lying between them. CDR3 DNA sequence: TGTGCCAGCAGTCCATTAGGGGGGGCTAACTATGGCTACACCTTC. It is translated as CASSPLGGANYGYTF.

This chain joins TRBV19 and TRBJ2-1; 10 bases agree with TRBD2. Trimming removed 5 bases from V and 9 bases from J; junction bases left unmatched: 10. This CDR3 region has 15 residues. Germline V lookup: CDR1 LNHDA, CDR2 SQIVND (reference sequence). The CDR3 loop reads CASSFGLAAQGEQFF. As DNA, the CDR3 is TGTGCCAGTAGTTTCGGACTAGCGGCCCAGGGTGAGCAGTTCTTC.

The rearrangement links TRBV28 to TRBJ1-1; 7 positions match TRBD1. After removal of 4 bases from V and 3 bases from J, the junction contained 8 bases not matched to a gene. Germline V gene lookup returns CDR1 MDHEN and CDR2 SYDVKM. The CDR3 spans 15 residues. CDR3 DNA sequence: TGTGCCAGCAGTTCCACAGGGGTTCTCGACACTGAAGCTTTCTTT. Translated, it gives CASSSTGVLDTEAFF.

This rearrangement joins TRBV5-5 to TRBJ1-6, with 9 bases fitting TRBD1. After removal of 6 bases from V and 9 bases from J, the junction contained 7 bases not matched to a gene. This CDR3 is 14 amino acids long. Germline V gene sequence: CDR1 SGHKS, CDR2 YYEKEE (reference sequence). CDR3 nucleotides: TGTGCCAGCAATACGGGGACAGGGAGTTCACCCCTCCACTTT. Its translation: CASNTGTGSSPLHF.

V is TRBV19 and J is TRBJ1-5; D is undetermined. Trimming pared 6 bases from V and 1 base from J, leaving 7 bases between. Looked up from germline, CDR1 is LNHDA and CDR2 is SQIVND (reference sequence). This CDR3 has 13 residues. The CDR3 bases are TGTGCCAGTAGAGAACAGAGCAATCAGCCCCAGCATTTT. Translating it yields CASREQSNQPQHF.

The genes are TRBV24-1 and TRBJ2-3; 11 nucleotides align to TRBD2. Trimming took 4 bases from V and 6 from J; bases not matched to a gene: 8. This CDR3 has 16 residues. The V gene's germline CDR1 is KGHDR and CDR2 SFDVKD. The CDR3 coding sequence is TGTGCCACCAGTGACCTAGCGGGGGGACTTGAGGATACGCAGTATTTT. This codes for CATSDLAGGLEDTQYF.

This clone was seen at least ten times. The rearrangement joins TRBV5-4 to TRBJ1-2; TRBD1 agrees at 7 bases. The V and J ends lost 4 bases and 6 bases, in that order; junction bases with no gene match: 3. This CDR3 spans 12 amino acids. CDR1 and CDR2 (germline): SGHNT, YYREEE (reference sequence). In DNA form, the CDR3 reads TGTGCCAGCAGCCCAGGGGGACATGGCTACACCTTC. Translation: CASSPGGHGYTF.

The chain carries TRBV11-2 and TRBJ1-2, with D unclear. Germline lookup yields CDR1 SGHAT and CDR2 FQNNGV. This CDR3 has 15 amino acids. With 4 bases removed from V and 2 bases from J, the gap between germline ends came to 14 bases. The CDR3 here is CASSWAPQPNYGYTF. The CDR3 nucleotides are TGTGCCAGCAGCTGGGCCCCACAGCCAAACTATGGCTACACCTTC.

The chain is built from TRBV6-6 and TRBJ2-5; TRBD2 agrees at 11 bases. Germline V lookup: CDR1 MNHNY, CDR2 SVGAGI (reference sequence). Trimming took 0 bases from V and 9 from J; bases not matched to a gene: 9. This CDR3 has 16 amino acids. The CDR3 nucleotides read TGTGCCAGCAGTTACTCGGGTAGCGGGGGGGCCTTGGCCCAGTACTTC. Its protein product is CASSYSGSGGALAQYF.

This clone was seen once. The V gene is TRBV7-6, the J gene TRBJ2-7; 8 nucleotides line up with TRBD1. In germline, CDR1 is SGHVS, CDR2 FNYEAQ. This CDR3 contains 16 residues. The trim removed 1 base at V and 1 base at J, leaving 6 bases unmatched. The CDR3 spells CASSLGGQGFSYEQYF. CDR3 bases: TGTGCCAGCAGCTTAGGTGGACAGGGATTTTCCTACGAGCAGTACTTC.